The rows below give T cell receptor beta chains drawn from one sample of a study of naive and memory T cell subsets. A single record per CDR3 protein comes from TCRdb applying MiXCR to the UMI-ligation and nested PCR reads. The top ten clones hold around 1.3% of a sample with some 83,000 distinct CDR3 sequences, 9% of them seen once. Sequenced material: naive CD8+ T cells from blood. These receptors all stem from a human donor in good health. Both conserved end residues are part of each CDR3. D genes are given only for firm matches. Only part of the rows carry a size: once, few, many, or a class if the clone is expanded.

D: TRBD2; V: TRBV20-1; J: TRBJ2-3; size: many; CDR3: CSARDGTSGTDTQYF; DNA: TGCAGTGCTAGAGATGGGACTAGCGGCACAGATACGCAGTATTTT
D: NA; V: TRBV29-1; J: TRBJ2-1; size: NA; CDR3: CSVEGSPHGVYLDDYNEQFF; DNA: TGCAGCGTCGAAGGGAGCCCACACGGGGTCTACCTAGACGACTACAATGAGCAGTTCTTC
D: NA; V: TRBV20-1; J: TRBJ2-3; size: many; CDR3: CSGQTGTITDTQYF; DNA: TGCAGTGGACAAACCGGGACAATAACAGATACGCAGTATTTT
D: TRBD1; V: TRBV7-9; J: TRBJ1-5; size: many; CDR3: CASSSGQESNQPQHF; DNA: TGTGCCAGCAGCTCGGGACAGGAAAGCAATCAGCCCCAGCATTTT
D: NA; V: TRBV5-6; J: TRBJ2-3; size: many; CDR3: CASSLGGGGTDTQYF; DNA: TGTGCCAGCAGCTTGGGTGGAGGAGGCACAGATACGCAGTATTTT
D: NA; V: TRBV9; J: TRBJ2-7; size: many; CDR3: CASSAWPRPDEQYF; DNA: TGTGCCAGCAGCGCCTGGCCCAGACCGGACGAGCAGTACTTC
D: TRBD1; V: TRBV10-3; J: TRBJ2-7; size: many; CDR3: CAISEPGQGTESYEQYF; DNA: TGTGCCATCAGTGAGCCGGGACAGGGGACCGAGTCCTACGAGCAGTACTTC
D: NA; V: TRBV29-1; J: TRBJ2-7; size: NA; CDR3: CSVEWGDGSYEQYF; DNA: TGCAGCGTTGAGTGGGGGGATGGCTCCTACGAGCAGTACTTC
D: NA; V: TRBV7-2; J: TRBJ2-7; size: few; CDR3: CASSLTPGPYEQYF; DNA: TGTGCCAGCAGCTTGACCCCGGGCCCCTACGAGCAGTACTTC
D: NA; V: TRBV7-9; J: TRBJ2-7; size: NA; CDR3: CASSRDGSSGEQYF; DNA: TGTGCCAGCAGCCGGGACGGATCCTCGGGCGAGCAGTACTTC
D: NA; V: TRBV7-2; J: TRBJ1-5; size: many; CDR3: CASRDRPNQPQHF; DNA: TGTGCCAGCAGAGACAGGCCCAATCAGCCCCAGCATTTT
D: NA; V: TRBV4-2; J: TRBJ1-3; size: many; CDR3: CASSQEEQGSGNTIYF; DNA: TGTGCCAGCAGCCAAGAGGAACAGGGTTCTGGAAACACCATATATTTT
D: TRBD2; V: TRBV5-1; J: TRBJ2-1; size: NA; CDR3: CASSPGGPHEQFF; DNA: TGCGCCAGCTCTCCGGGAGGGCCCCATGAGCAGTTCTTC
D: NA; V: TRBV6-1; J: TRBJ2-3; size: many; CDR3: CASSEGTDTQYF; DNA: TGTGCCAGCAGTGAAGGTACAGATACGCAGTATTTT
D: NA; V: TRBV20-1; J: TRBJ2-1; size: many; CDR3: CSARDSFGTNEQFF; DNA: TGCAGTGCTAGAGACTCATTTGGGACCAATGAGCAGTTCTTC
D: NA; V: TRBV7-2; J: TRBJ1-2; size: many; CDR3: CASSFLGGAGYGYTF; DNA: TGTGCCAGCAGCTTCCTGGGGGGCGCGGGCTATGGCTACACCTTC
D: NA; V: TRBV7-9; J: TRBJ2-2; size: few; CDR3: CASSSTGTGELFF; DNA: TGTGCCAGCAGCTCGACAGGTACCGGGGAGCTGTTTTTT
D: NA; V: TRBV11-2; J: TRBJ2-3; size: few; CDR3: CASSFEDTQYF; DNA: TGTGCCAGCAGCTTCGAAGATACGCAGTATTTT
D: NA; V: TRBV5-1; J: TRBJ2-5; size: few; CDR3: CASSEWYQETQYF; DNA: TGCGCCAGCTCCGAATGGTACCAAGAGACCCAGTACTTC
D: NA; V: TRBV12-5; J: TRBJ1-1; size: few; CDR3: CASGLEPFVNTEAFF; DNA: TGTGCTAGTGGTTTGGAACCCTTTGTTAACACTGAAGCTTTCTTT
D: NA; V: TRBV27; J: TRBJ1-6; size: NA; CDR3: CASSFGIPYNSPLHF; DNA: TGTGCCAGCAGTTTTGGGATTCCTTATAATTCACCCCTCCACTTT
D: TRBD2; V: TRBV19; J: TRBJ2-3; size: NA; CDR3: CASSIGPAGVGYDTQYF; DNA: TGTGCCAGTAGTATAGGACCAGCGGGAGTGGGCTACGATACGCAGTATTTT
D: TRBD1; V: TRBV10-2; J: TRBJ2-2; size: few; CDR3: CASSGTGNTGELFF; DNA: TGCGCCAGCAGTGGGACAGGCAACACCGGGGAGCTGTTTTTT
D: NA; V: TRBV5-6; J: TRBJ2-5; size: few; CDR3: CASSFGHQETQYF; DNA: TGTGCCAGCAGCTTTGGCCACCAAGAGACCCAGTACTTC
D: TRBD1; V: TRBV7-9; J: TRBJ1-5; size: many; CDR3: CASSGGPTGESNQPQHF; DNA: TGTGCCAGCAGCGGAGGACCGACAGGGGAGAGCAATCAGCCCCAGCATTTT
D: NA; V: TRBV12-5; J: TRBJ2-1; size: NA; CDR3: CASGTNRLSYNEQFF; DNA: TGTGCTAGTGGTACCAATCGTCTCTCCTACAATGAGCAGTTCTTC
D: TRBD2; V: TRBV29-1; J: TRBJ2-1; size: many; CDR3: CSVAGSGRKTYNEQFF; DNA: TGCAGCGTTGCCGGTAGCGGGAGGAAGACCTACAATGAGCAGTTCTTC
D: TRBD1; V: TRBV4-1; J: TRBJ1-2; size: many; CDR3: CASSHLGTGNGYTF; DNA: TGCGCCAGCAGCCACTTAGGGACAGGGAATGGCTACACCTTC
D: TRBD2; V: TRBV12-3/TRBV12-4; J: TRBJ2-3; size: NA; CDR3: CASSIAGVGTDTQYF; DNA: TGTGCCAGCAGCATAGCGGGAGTCGGAACAGATACGCAGTATTTT
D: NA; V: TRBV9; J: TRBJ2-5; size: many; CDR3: CASSVGDGLETQYF; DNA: TGTGCCAGCAGCGTAGGTGATGGATTGGAGACCCAGTACTTC
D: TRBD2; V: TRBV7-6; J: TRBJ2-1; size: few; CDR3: CASSLAGTSYSYNEQFF; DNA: TGTGCCAGCAGCTTAGCCGGGACTAGTTACTCCTACAATGAGCAGTTCTTC
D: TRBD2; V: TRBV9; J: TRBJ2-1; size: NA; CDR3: CASSVGLAGFYNEQFF; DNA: TGTGCCAGCAGCGTTGGACTAGCGGGATTTTACAATGAGCAGTTCTTC
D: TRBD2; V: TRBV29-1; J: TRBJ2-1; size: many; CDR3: CSVALWGGTSGRAGNEQFF; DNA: TGCAGCGTTGCCCTGTGGGGTGGGACTAGCGGGAGGGCCGGGAATGAGCAGTTCTTC
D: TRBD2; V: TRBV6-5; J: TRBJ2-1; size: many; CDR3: CASRGTGGTSGGGNEQFF; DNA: TGTGCCAGCAGAGGGACAGGAGGGACTAGCGGGGGGGGCAATGAGCAGTTCTTC
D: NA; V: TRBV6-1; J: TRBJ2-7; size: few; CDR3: CASREGRPYEQYF; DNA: TGTGCCAGCAGGGAAGGGAGGCCCTACGAGCAGTACTTC
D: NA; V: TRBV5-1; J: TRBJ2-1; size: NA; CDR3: CASRQDHEALGNEQFF; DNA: TGCGCCAGCCGCCAGGACCATGAAGCTTTGGGCAATGAGCAGTTCTTC
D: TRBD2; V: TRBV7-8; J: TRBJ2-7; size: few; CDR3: CASSPGLADSYEQYF; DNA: TGTGCCAGCAGCCCCGGTCTAGCGGACTCCTACGAGCAGTACTTC
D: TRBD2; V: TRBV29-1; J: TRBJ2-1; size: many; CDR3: CSVEDLAGGSYNEQFF; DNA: TGCAGCGTTGAAGATCTAGCGGGAGGATCCTACAATGAGCAGTTCTTC
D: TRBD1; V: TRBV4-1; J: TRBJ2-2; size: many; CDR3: CASSRETGGTGELFF; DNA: TGCGCCAGCAGCCGCGAGACAGGGGGCACCGGGGAGCTGTTTTTT
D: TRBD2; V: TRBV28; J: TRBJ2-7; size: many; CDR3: CASSFPGLAGYVSYEQYF; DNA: TGTGCCAGCAGTTTCCCGGGACTAGCGGGATACGTATCCTACGAGCAGTACTTC
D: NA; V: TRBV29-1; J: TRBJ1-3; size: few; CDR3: CSVWSSGNTIYF; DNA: TGCAGCGTTTGGAGCTCTGGAAACACCATATATTTT
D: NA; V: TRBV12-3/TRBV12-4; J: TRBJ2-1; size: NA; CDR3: CASGETHNEQFF; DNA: TGTGCCAGCGGGGAAACTCACAATGAGCAGTTCTTC
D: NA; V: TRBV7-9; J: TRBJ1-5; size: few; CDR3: CASSPDGGGNQPQHF; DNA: TGTGCCAGCAGCCCAGACGGAGGGGGCAATCAGCCCCAGCATTTT
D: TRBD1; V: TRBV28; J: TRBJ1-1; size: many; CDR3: CASSPRQGAWTEAFF; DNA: TGTGCCAGCAGTCCGCGACAGGGGGCCTGGACTGAAGCTTTCTTT
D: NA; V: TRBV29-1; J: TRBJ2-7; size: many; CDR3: CSVARDTTYEQYF; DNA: TGCAGCGTTGCTCGGGACACAACCTACGAGCAGTACTTC
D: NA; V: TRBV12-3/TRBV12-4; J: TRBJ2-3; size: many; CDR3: CASSSGTYGRDTQYF; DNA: TGTGCCAGCAGTTCCGGGACTTACGGACGCGATACGCAGTATTTT
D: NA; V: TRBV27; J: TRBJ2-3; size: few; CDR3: CASSLGKTDTQYF; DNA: TGTGCCAGCAGTTTGGGGAAGACAGATACGCAGTATTTT
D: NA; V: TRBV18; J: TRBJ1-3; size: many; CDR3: CASSPPWDSGNTIYF; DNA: TGTGCCAGCTCACCCCCCTGGGACTCTGGAAACACCATATATTTT
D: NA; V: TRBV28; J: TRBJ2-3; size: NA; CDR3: CASSWDLTDTQYF; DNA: TGTGCCAGCAGTTGGGACCTCACGGATACGCAGTATTTT
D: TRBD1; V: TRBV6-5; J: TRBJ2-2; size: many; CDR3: CASRTNRGGTGELFF; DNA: TGTGCCAGCAGAACAAACAGGGGCGGGACCGGGGAGCTGTTTTTT
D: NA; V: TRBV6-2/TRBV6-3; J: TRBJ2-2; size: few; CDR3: CASSYSRFSGELFF; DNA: TGTGCCAGCAGTTACTCGCGGTTTTCCGGGGAGCTGTTTTTT